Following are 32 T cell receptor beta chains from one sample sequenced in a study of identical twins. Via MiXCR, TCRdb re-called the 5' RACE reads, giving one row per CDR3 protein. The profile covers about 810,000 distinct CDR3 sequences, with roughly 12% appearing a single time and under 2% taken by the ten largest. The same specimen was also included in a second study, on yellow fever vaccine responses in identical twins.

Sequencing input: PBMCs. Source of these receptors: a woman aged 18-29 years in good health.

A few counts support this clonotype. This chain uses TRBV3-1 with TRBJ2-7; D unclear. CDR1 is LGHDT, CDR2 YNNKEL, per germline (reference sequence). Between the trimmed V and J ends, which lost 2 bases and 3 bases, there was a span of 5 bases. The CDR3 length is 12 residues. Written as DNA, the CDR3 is TGTGCCAGCAGCCAAACGGACTACGAGCAGTACTTC. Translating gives CASSQTDYEQYF.

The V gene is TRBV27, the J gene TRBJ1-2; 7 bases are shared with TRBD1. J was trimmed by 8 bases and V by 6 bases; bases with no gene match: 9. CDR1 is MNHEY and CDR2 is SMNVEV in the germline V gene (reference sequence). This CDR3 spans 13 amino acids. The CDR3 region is CASRTTGSQGYTF. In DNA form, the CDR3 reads TGTGCCAGCAGAACGACAGGGTCCCAAGGCTACACCTTC.

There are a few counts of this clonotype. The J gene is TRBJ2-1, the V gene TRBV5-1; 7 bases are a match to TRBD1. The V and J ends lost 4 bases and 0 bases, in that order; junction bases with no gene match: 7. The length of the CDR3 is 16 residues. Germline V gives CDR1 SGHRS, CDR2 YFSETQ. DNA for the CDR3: TGCGCCAGCAGCCCGGGACAGCTAAGCTCCTACAATGAGCAGTTCTTC. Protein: CASSPGQLSSYNEQFF. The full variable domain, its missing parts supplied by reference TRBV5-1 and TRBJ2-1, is KAGVTQTPRYLIKTRGQQVTLSCSPISGHRSVSWYQQTPGQGLQFLFEYFSETQRNKGNFPGRFSGRQFSNSRSEMNVSTLELGDSALYLCASSPGQLSSYNEQFFGPGTRLTVL.

This chain's CDR3 is CASSHALAESTDTQYF. CDR3 nucleotides: TGCGCCAGCAGCCACGCGCTAGCGGAGAGCACAGATACGCAGTATTTT. V is TRBV4-1 and J is TRBJ2-3; 7 positions match TRBD2. CDR1 and CDR2 from the germline V gene are MGHRA and YSYEKL. The CDR3 contains 16 residues. With V trimmed by 3 bases and J by 0 bases, 6 bases remained unmatched.

The chain's CDR3 is CASSQVHGTGELFF. The CDR3 nucleotides read TGCGCCAGCAGCCAAGTTCACGGCACCGGGGAGCTGTTTTTT. V gene TRBV4-1 combines with J gene TRBJ2-2; no reliable D call. CDR3 length: 14 amino acids. Germline assignment: CDR1 MGHRA and CDR2 YSYEKL. V was clipped by 1 base and J by 4 bases, with 7 bases between them.

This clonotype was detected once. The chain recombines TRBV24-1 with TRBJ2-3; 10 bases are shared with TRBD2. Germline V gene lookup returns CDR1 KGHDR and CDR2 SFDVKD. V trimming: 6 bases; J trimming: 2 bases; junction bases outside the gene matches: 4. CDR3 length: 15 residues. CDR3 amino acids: CATSRTSGITDTQYF. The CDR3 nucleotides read TGTGCCACCAGTAGGACTAGCGGTATCACAGATACGCAGTATTTT.

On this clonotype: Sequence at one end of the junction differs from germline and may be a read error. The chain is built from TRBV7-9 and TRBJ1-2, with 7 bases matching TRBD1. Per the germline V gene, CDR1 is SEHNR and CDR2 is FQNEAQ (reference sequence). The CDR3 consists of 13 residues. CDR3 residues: CASSSTGDYGYSF. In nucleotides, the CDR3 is TGTGCCAGCAGCTCCACAGGGGACTATGGCTACAGCTTC.

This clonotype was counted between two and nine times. CDR3 sequence: CASSLTPSGSGNEQFF. Written as DNA, the CDR3 is TGTGCCAGCAGCTTAACACCTAGCGGGAGTGGGAATGAGCAGTTCTTC. The chain joins TRBV7-9 to TRBJ2-1, with 10 bases fitting TRBD2. Germline CDR1 SEHNR, CDR2 FQNEAQ (reference sequence). V shed 2 bases and J 7 bases; nucleotides not matched to a gene: 8. The CDR3 is made up of 16 amino acids.

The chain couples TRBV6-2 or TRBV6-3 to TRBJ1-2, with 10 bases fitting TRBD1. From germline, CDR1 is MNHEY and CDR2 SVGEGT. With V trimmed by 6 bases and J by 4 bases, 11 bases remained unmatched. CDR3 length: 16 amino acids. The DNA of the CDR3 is TGTGCCAGCAGCGACCCGGGACAGGGGTTGTTCTATGGCTACACCTTC. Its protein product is CASSDPGQGLFYGYTF.

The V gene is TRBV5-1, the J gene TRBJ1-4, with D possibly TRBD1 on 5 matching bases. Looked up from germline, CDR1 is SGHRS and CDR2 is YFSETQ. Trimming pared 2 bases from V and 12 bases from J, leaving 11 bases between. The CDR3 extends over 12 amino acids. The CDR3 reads CASSFDRSQLFF. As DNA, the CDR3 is TGCGCCAGCAGCTTTGACAGAAGTCAACTGTTTTTT.

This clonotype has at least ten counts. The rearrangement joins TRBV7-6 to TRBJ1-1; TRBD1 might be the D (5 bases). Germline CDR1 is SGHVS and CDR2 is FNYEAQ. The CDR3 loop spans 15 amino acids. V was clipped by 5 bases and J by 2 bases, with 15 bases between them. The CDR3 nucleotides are TGTGCCAGCAGCCGGGATCGGGGGGGTAACACTGAAGCTTTCTTT. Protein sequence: CASSRDRGGNTEAFF.

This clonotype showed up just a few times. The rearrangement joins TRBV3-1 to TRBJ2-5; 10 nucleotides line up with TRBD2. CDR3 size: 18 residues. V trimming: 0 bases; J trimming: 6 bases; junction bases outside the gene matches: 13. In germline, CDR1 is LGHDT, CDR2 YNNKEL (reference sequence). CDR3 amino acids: CASSQDRGEAGGQQTQYF. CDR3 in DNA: TGTGCCAGCAGCCAAGATCGAGGGGAAGCGGGGGGGCAGCAGACCCAGTACTTC.

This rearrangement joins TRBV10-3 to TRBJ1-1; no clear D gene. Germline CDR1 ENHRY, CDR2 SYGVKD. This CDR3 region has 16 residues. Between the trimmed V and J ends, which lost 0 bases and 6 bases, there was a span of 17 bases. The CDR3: CAISESGGQAGSEAFF. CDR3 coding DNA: TGTGCCATCAGTGAGTCTGGAGGTCAGGCGGGGTCTGAAGCTTTCTTT.

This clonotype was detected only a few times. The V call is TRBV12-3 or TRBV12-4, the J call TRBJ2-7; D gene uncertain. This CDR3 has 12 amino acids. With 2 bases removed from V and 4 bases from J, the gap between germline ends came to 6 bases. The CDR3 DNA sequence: TGTGCCAGCAGTTTACTTCAATACGAGCAGTACTTC. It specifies CASSLLQYEQYF.

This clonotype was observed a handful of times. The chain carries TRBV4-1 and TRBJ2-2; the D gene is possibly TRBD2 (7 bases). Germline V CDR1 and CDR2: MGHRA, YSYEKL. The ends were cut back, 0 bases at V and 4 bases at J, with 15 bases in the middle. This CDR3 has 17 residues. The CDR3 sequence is CASSQEGGGGGTGELFF. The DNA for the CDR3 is TGCGCCAGCAGCCAAGAAGGCGGGGGCGGGGGCACCGGGGAGCTGTTTTTT.

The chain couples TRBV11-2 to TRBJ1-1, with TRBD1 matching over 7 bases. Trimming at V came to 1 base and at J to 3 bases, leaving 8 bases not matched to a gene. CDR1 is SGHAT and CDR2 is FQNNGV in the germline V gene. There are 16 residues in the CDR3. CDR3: CASSLALRQGDTEAFF. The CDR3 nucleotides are TGTGCCAGCAGCTTAGCTCTTAGGCAGGGGGACACTGAAGCTTTCTTT. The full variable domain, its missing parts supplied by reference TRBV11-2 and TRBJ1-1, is EAGVAQSPRYKIIEKRQSVAFWCNPISGHATLYWYQQILGQGPKLLIQFQNNGVVDDSQLPKDRFSAERLKGVDSTLKIQPAKLEDSAVYLCASSLALRQGDTEAFFGQGTRLTVV.

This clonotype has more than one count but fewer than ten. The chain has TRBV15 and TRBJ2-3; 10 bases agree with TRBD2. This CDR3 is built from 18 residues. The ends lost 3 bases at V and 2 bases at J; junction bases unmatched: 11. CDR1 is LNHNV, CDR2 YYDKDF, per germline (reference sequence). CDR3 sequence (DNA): TGTGCCACCAGCAGGGATAGCGGGAGGCAACCATCCACAGATACGCAGTATTTT. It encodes CATSRDSGRQPSTDTQYF. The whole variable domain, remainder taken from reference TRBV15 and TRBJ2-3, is DAMVIQNPRYQVTQFGKPVTLSCSQTLNHNVMYWYQQKSSQAPKLLFHYYDKDFNNEADTPDNFQSRRPNTSFCFLDIRSPGLGDTAMYLCATSRDSGRQPSTDTQYFGPGTRLTVL.

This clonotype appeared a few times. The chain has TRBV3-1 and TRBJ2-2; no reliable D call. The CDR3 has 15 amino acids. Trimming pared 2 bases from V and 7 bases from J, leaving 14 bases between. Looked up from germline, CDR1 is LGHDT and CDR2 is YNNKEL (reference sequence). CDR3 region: CASSQSSGLNGELFF. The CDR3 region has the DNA TGTGCCAGCAGCCAATCGTCCGGGCTAAACGGGGAGCTGTTTTTT.

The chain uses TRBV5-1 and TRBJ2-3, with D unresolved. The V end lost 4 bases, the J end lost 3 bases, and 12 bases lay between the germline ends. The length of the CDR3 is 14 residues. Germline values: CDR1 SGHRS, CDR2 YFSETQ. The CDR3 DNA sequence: TGCGCCAGCAGCCCCGTCGTGGAGACAGATACGCAGTATTTT. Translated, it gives CASSPVVETDTQYF.

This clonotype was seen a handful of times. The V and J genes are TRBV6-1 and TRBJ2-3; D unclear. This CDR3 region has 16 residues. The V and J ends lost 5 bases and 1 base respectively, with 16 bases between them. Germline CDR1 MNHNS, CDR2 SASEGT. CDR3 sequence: CASSPRLGRGTDTQYF. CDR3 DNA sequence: TGTGCCAGCAGTCCCCGCCTAGGACGGGGCACAGATACGCAGTATTTT.

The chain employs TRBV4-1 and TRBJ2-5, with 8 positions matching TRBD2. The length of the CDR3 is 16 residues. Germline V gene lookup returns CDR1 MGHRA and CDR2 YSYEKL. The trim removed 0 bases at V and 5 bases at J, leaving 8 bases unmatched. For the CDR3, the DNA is TGCGCCAGCAGCCAAGACGGGCGGGGGGTCCGGGAGACCCAGTACTTC. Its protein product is CASSQDGRGVRETQYF.

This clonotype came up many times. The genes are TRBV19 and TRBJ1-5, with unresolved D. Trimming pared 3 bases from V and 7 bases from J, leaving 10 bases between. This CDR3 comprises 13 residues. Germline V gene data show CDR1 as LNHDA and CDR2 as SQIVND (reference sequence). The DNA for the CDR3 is TGTGCCAGTAGTATTGGGGTTGAGCAGCCCCAGCATTTT. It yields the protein CASSIGVEQPQHF.

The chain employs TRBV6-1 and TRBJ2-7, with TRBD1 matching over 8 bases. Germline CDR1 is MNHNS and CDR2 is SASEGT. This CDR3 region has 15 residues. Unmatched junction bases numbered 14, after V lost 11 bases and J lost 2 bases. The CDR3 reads CAAGPDREIPYEQYV. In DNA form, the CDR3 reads TGTGCCGCTGGTCCGGACAGGGAGATCCCCTACGAGCAGTACGTC.

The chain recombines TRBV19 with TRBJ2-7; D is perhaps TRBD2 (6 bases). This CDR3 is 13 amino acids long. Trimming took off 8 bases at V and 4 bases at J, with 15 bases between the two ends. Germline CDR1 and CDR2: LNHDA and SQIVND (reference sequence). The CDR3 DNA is TGTGCCAGTGCTAATGCCCGGGGGTACGAGCAGTACTTC. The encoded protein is CASANARGYEQYF. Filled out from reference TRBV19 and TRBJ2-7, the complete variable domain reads DGGITQSPKYLFRKEGQNVTLSCEQNLNHDAMYWYRQDPGQGLRLIYYSQIVNDFQKGDIAEGYSVSREKKESFPLTVTSAQKNPTAFYLCASANARGYEQYFGPGTRLTVT.

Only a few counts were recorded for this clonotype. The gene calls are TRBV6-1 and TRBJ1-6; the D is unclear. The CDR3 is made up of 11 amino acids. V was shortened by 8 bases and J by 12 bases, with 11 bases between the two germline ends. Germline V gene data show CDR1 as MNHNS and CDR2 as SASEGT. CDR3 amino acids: CASGVPLPLHF. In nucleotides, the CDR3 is TGTGCCAGCGGCGTCCCTTTACCCCTCCACTTT.

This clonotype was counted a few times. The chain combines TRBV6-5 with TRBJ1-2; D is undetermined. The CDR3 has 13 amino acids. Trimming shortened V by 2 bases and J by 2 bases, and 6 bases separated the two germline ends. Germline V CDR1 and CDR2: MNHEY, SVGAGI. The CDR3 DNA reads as TGTGCCAGCAGTTACGAACCGAACTATGGCTACACCTTC. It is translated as CASSYEPNYGYTF.

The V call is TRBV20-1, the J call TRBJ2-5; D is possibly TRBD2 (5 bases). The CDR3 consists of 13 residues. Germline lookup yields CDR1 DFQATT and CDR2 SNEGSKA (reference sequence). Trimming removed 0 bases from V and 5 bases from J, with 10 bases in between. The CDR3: CSARDHRGETQYF. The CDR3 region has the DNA TGCAGTGCTAGAGATCACAGAGGGGAGACCCAGTACTTC.

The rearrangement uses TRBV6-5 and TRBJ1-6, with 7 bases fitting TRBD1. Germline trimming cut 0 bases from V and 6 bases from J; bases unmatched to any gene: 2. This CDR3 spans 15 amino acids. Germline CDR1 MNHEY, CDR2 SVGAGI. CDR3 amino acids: CASSYSNRGNSPLHF. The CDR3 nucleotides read TGTGCCAGCAGTTACTCCAACAGGGGTAATTCACCCCTCCACTTT.

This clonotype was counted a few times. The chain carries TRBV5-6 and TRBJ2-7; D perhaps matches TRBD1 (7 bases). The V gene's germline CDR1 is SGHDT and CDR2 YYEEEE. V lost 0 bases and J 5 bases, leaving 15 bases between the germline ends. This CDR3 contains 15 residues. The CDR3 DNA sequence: TGTGCCAGCAGCTTGGCCTCGGGCAGGGGGGACGAGCAGTACTTC. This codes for CASSLASGRGDEQYF.

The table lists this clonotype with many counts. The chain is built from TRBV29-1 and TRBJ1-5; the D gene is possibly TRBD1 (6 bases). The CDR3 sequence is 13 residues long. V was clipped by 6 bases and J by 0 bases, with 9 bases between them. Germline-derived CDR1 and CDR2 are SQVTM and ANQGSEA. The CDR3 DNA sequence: TGCAGCGTCATACAGGGTAGCAATCAGCCCCAGCATTTT. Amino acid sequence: CSVIQGSNQPQHF.

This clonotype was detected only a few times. CDR3 DNA: TGTGCCAGTAGTATCGCGACTAGCGGGAGAATCCACGAGCAGTTCTTC. It translates to CASSIATSGRIHEQFF. The genes are TRBV19 and TRBJ2-1; 12 bases align to TRBD2. Germline V gives CDR1 LNHDA, CDR2 SQIVND (reference sequence). With V trimmed by 3 bases and J by 10 bases, 10 bases remained unmatched. This CDR3 contains 16 residues. The variable domain in full, completed from reference TRBV19 and TRBJ2-1, reads DGGITQSPKYLFRKEGQNVTLSCEQNLNHDAMYWYRQDPGQGLRLIYYSQIVNDFQKGDIAEGYSVSREKKESFPLTVTSAQKNPTAFYLCASSIATSGRIHEQFFGPGTRLTVL.

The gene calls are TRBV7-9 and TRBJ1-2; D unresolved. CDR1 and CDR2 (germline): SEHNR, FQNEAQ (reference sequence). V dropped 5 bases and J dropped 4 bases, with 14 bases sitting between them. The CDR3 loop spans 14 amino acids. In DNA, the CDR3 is TGTGCCAGCAGCCCATCTGTCGTTTTCTATGGCTACACCTTC. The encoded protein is CASSPSVVFYGYTF.